This record covers a single TCR beta chain. Its antigen is as yet unknown. Per the original data handling: Out-of-frame sequences were removed, leaving roughly 2,200,000 distinct TCRbeta sequences. The method was immunoSEQ multiplex PCR; TCRdb's version includes in-frame clones alone and lacks a portion of them. The DNA was the basis for D and trimming; V, J and clone size are from that table. The sample contains around 40,000 clones, about 73% of which appear only once. The entry originates in a study of memory CD4+ T cells and cytomegalovirus serostatus. Study-level information: Of the healthy Belgian adults, fewer than 10 were CMV seropositive and 24 seronegative. General study findings and limits: Of 150 to 200 reported CMV TCRbeta sequences, 55 to 80 were found in memory CD4+ repertoires.

The V gene lost 6 bases and the J gene lost 6 bases, with 14 bases spanning the gap. Per the germline V gene, CDR1 is SNHLY and CDR2 is FYNNEI. The CDR3 consists of 14 residues. Single viable CD3+CD4+CD8-CD45RO+ cells were sorted as the memory CD4+ T cells. The rearrangement joins TRBV2 to TRBJ1-4; D possibly corresponds to TRBD1 (5 bases). This sequence originates from an adult in good health and CMV-seronegative. Sequences were obtained from memory CD4+ T cells from blood. For the CDR3, the DNA is TGTGCCAGCAGGGGGGGACCCAAGGATGAAAAACTGTTTTTT. This sequence encodes CASRGGPKDEKLFF. The whole variable domain, remainder taken from reference TRBV2 and TRBJ1-4, is EPEVTQTPSHQVTQMGQEVILRCVPISNHLYFYWYRQILGQKVEFLVSFYNNEISEKSEIFDDQFSVERPDGSNFTLKIRSTKLEDSAMYFCASRGGPKDEKLFFGSGTQLSVL.